These 15 T cell receptor beta chains were sequenced from one sample in a study of blood T cell repertoires in COVID-19. Produced via immunoSEQ multiplex PCR; TCRdb's table is partial and in-frame only. Of 350,000 to 450,000 clones in the sample, about 89% were seen once. Input material: PBMCs or T cells enriched from blood (not recorded which). Receptors were obtained from a woman in her forties who had been exposed to COVID-19.

This rearrangement joins TRBV18 to TRBJ1-4; D not certain. This CDR3 spans 14 amino acids. Germline V lookup: CDR1 KGHSH, CDR2 LQKENI. V lost 3 bases and J lost 0, with 5 bases in between. CDR3 amino acids: CASSPEATNEKLFF. DNA for the CDR3: TGTGCCAGCTCACCTGAGGCAACTAATGAAAAACTGTTTTTT.

The V call is TRBV6-2 or TRBV6-3, the J call TRBJ2-3; TRBD2 matches at 11 bases. The V gene end was trimmed by 5 bases and the J gene end by 2 bases; junction bases not matched to a gene: 6. The CDR3 is 16 amino acids. Germline values: CDR1 MNHEY, CDR2 SVGEGT. The CDR3 spells CASSQLAGEPTDTQYF. The CDR3 DNA sequence: TGTGCCAGCAGTCAACTAGCGGGAGAGCCCACAGATACGCAGTATTTT.

J is TRBJ2-7 and V is TRBV5-5, with a weak D call TRBD2 (5 bases). Trimming removed 4 bases from V and 4 bases from J, with 12 bases in between. Germline V gene sequence: CDR1 SGHKS, CDR2 YYEKEE (reference sequence). The CDR3 is 13 residues long. CDR3 nucleotides: TGTGCCAGCAGCCCCGGGAACTCATACGAGCAGTACTTC. It encodes CASSPGNSYEQYF.

The CDR3 loop is CASIAAGGGEQFF. DNA of the CDR3: TGTGCCAGCATAGCCGCGGGGGGAGGTGAGCAGTTCTTC. The rearrangement uses TRBV6-6 and TRBJ2-1, with 8 nucleotides matching TRBD2. CDR3 size: 13 residues. With 7 bases clipped from V and 9 bases from J, the junction kept 8 bases outside the gene matches. Germline assignment: CDR1 MNHNY and CDR2 SVGAGI (reference sequence).

V gene TRBV5-4 combines with J gene TRBJ2-5, with D maybe TRBD2 (6 bases). Trimming took off 0 bases at V and 5 bases at J, with 11 bases between the two ends. Germline V gene data show CDR1 as SGHNT and CDR2 as YYREEE (reference sequence). This CDR3 has 14 residues. CDR3 nucleotide sequence: TGTGCCAGCAGCTTGGCCGCCAGCGGGGAGACCCAGTACTTC. Protein product: CASSLAASGETQYF.

The V gene is TRBV18, the J gene TRBJ2-5; D gene uncertain. This CDR3 is built from 12 residues. The V end was cut by 4 bases, the J end by 4 bases, with 7 bases between. Germline CDR1 and CDR2: KGHSH and LQKENI. CDR3: CASSLSRETQYF. In nucleotides, the CDR3 is TGTGCCAGCTCACTATCTAGAGAGACCCAGTACTTC. Full variable domain (missing parts from reference TRBV18 and TRBJ2-5): NAGVMQNPRHLVRRRGQEARLRCSPMKGHSHVYWYRQLPEEGLKFMVYLQKENIIDESGMPKERFSAEFPKEGPSILRIQQVVRGDSAAYFCASSLSRETQYFGPGTRLLVL.

The V gene is TRBV5-5, the J gene TRBJ2-5; 7 bases align to TRBD1. Per the germline V gene, CDR1 is SGHKS and CDR2 is YYEKEE (reference sequence). The J segment lost 2 bases and the V segment lost 6 bases, leaving 13 bases of the junction unmatched. This CDR3 is built from 16 residues. The CDR3 sequence: CASILGPGRGQETQYF. The CDR3, as DNA: TGTGCCAGCATCCTGGGTCCGGGCAGGGGGCAAGAGACCCAGTACTTC.

This clone has a single count. The V and J genes are TRBV5-6 and TRBJ2-7; a weak D match, TRBD1 (6 bases). Trimming stripped 5 bases from V and 3 bases from J, with 21 bases between. The CDR3 totals 16 residues. Germline CDR1 SGHDT, CDR2 YYEEEE. Here the CDR3 DNA reads TGTGCCAGCAGTCAGATAGGACAGCGAAGATTCTACGAGCAGTACTTC. Protein: CASSQIGQRRFYEQYF.

The rearrangement joins TRBV19 to TRBJ2-2; the match to TRBD1 covers 7 bases. Germline values: CDR1 LNHDA, CDR2 SQIVND (reference sequence). The CDR3 totals 17 residues. After removal of 5 bases from V and 0 bases from J, the junction contained 9 bases not matched to a gene. CDR3 DNA sequence: TGTGCCAGTAGTGTCGGGACAGCCCCTCCGAACACCGGGGAGCTGTTTTTT. It yields the protein CASSVGTAPPNTGELFF.

This clone was counted a single time. The J gene is TRBJ1-5, the V gene TRBV18; 7 bases map to TRBD1. Per germline, CDR1 KGHSH and CDR2 LQKENI. The junction had 5 bases not matched to a gene; V was cut back by 6 bases and J by 6 bases. CDR3 size: 13 residues. CDR3 DNA sequence: TGTGCCAGCTCTCAAGGGGGCAGTCAGCCCCAGCATTTT. Translation: CASSQGGSQPQHF.

This sequence joins TRBV3-1 (or the pseudogene TRBV3-2) and TRBJ1-1, with TRBD1 as a possible D gene (6 bases). The V gene's germline CDR1 is LGHDT and CDR2 YNNKEL (reference sequence). The CDR3 has 15 amino acids. Trimming took off 4 bases at V and 3 bases at J, with 15 bases between the two ends. The CDR3 bases are TGTGCCAGCAGCCCCCCGACAGGACAGCACACTGAAGCTTTCTTT. Translated: CASSPPTGQHTEAFF.

CDR3: CASSAEGQGFSEAFF. DNA for the CDR3: TGTGCCAGCAGCGCTGAGGGACAGGGGTTCTCTGAAGCTTTCTTT. J is TRBJ1-1 and V is TRBV9, with 10 bases lining up with TRBD1. The trim removed 3 bases at V and 6 bases at J, leaving 8 bases unmatched. Germline CDR1 is SGDLS and CDR2 is YYNGEE. The CDR3 totals 15 residues.

The chain combines TRBV7-9 with TRBJ2-7, with unresolved D. There are 15 residues in the CDR3. The V end lost 0 bases, the J end lost 3 bases, and 12 bases lay between the germline ends. Germline CDR1 reads SEHNR; CDR2 reads FQNEAQ (reference sequence). CDR3 sequence: CASSLAQLPSYEQYF. The DNA of the CDR3 is TGTGCCAGCAGCTTAGCGCAATTACCGAGCTACGAGCAGTACTTC.

This chain joins TRBV21-1 and TRBJ2-1; TRBD1, as called in the table, went unchecked against the DNA. TRBV21-1 is reported as a pseudogene. The length of the CDR3 is 17 residues. CDR3 loop: CASSKSSRGKSYNEQFF. In nucleotides, the CDR3 is TGTGCCAGCAGCAAATCGAGCAGGGGAAAATCCTACAATGAGCAGTTCTTC.

This clone was seen a few times. The chain carries TRBV5-1 and TRBJ1-5; D gene uncertain. Germline values: CDR1 SGHRS, CDR2 YFSETQ. The CDR3 spans 15 residues. Trimming cost V 0 bases and J 7 bases, with 14 bases left between them. The CDR3: CASSLDGEAFQPQHF. CDR3 nucleotides: TGCGCCAGCAGCTTGGACGGAGAAGCTTTCCAGCCCCAGCATTTT.